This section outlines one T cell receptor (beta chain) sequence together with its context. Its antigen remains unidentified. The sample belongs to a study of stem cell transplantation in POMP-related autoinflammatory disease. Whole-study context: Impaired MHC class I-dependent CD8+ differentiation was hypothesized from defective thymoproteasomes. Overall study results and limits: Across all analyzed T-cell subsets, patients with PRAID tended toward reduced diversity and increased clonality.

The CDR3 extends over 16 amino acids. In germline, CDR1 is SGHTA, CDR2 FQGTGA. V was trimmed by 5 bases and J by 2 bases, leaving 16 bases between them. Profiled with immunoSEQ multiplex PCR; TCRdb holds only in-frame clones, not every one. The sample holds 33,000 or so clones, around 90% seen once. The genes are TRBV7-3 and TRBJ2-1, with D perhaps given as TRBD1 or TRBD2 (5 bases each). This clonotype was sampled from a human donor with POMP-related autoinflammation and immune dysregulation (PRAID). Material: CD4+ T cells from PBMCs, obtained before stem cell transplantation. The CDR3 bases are TGTGCCAGCAGCCCCACCGGGACGTCCCCCTACAATGAGCAGTTCTTC. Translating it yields CASSPTGTSPYNEQFF.